This TCR beta chain was recorded in a study of human T cells and chemical hapten exposure. The sample's time point: patch test 1, 2 weeks after DPC sensitization. This sample's treatment: therapeutic diphenylcyclopropenone sensitization with weekly scalp DPC. Blood draws preceded each patch test application. The study drew its donors from alopecia patients who were 18 to 70 years old and suitable for DPC. The trim removed 6 bases at V and 6 bases at J, leaving 12 bases unmatched. This CDR3 comprises 16 residues. Germline CDR1 and CDR2: LNHDA and SQIVND (reference sequence). In its sample, this clonotype was seen a few times. Study processing details: Per-sample TCR counts ranged from 23,224 to 690,600, median around 96,000. TCRdb independently ran MiXCR on the RACE reads; one entry per CDR3 protein. In this record, the V and J calls reflect TCRdb's handling and not the investigators' own analysis. The sample lists under 200,000 distinct CDR3 sequences; around 13% were seen once.

The receptor's source is a woman in her 30s with alopecia areata. Some clones in this sample may be carry-over from other donors' samples. The rearrangement links TRBV19 to TRBJ2-2; 8 bases are shared with TRBD2. The source material was whole blood, sampled in connection with sensitization to the hapten diphenylcyclopropenone (DPC). The CDR3 spells CASRISGNPGPGELFF. In DNA, the CDR3 is TGTGCCAGTAGGATTAGCGGGAACCCCGGCCCCGGGGAGCTGTTTTTT.